What follows are 9 T cell receptor beta chains derived from one specimen sequenced in a study of T cell responses to AZD1222 COVID-19 vaccine (dated by TCRdb to the early 2020s). Receptor libraries were prepared by the immunoSEQ multiplex PCR assay. TCRdb re-hosts the immuneACCESS table, in-frame sequences only. Its copies lack some clones; in the studies checked, an unresolved V gene accounts for under half of them, and the cause for the rest is not known. The sample table lists some 86,000 clones, 90% of them with a count of one. The ten largest clones capture 5% to 5.5% of the sample. The meaning of the sample's time point label: about 28 days (+/-7) after the second vaccine dose. The sequences come from peripheral blood, collected 28 days after the second AZD1222 dose. These TCRs come from an adult who received the AZD1222 COVID-19 vaccine.

V usage is TRBV11-2 and J usage is TRBJ1-2; TRBD1 might be the D (5 bases). V lost 3 bases and J 8 bases, leaving 19 bases between the germline ends. CDR3 length: 15 amino acids. Per the germline V gene, CDR1 is SGHAT and CDR2 is FQNNGV. The CDR3 here is CASSLGVRDSEGYTF. The CDR3 nucleotides are TGTGCCAGCAGCTTGGGGGTTAGGGATTCAGAGGGCTACACCTTC.

This clone was found once. V and J are TRBV29-1 and TRBJ1-2, with 7 bases that match TRBD1. The CDR3 is 11 residues long. J was trimmed by 8 bases and V by 1 base; bases with no gene match: 1. Germline V CDR1 and CDR2: SQVTM, ANQGSEA. The CDR3 reads CSVEGGQGYTF. The CDR3 nucleotides read TGCAGCGTTGAAGGGGGACAGGGCTACACCTTC.

The chain combines TRBV27 with TRBJ1-6; D call uncertain. This CDR3 is built from 15 residues. Germline V lookup: CDR1 MNHEY, CDR2 SMNVEV (reference sequence). V lost 2 bases, J lost 7 bases, and 12 bases lay in between. CDR3 loop: CASSLDWTKNSPLHF. In DNA form, the CDR3 reads TGTGCCAGCAGTTTAGATTGGACCAAAAATTCACCCCTCCACTTT.

The chain links TRBV5-6 to TRBJ1-3; TRBD1 matches at 11 bases. The CDR3 spans 16 residues. In germline, CDR1 is SGHDT, CDR2 YYEEEE. Trimming at V came to 4 bases and at J to 7 bases, leaving 10 bases not matched to a gene. The CDR3 spells CASSKGQGALGNTIYF. CDR3 coding DNA: TGTGCCAGCAGCAAAGGACAGGGGGCGTTAGGGAACACCATATATTTT. Supplemented by reference TRBV5-6 and TRBJ1-3, the full variable domain reads DAGVTQSPTHLIKTRGQQVTLRCSPKSGHDTVSWYQQALGQGPQFIFQYYEEEERQRGNFPDRFSGHQFPNYSSELNVNALLLGDSALYLCASSKGQGALGNTIYFGEGSWLTVV.

The rearrangement joins TRBV4-2 to TRBJ2-6, with TRBD1 as a possible D gene (6 bases). Germline-derived CDR1 and CDR2 are LGHNA and YNFKEQ. V shed 0 bases and J shed 1 base, with 16 bases lying between them. This CDR3 has 19 residues. In nucleotides, the CDR3 is TGTGCCAGCAGCCAAGATCGGGCAGGGGACCGATCTGGGGCCAACGTCCTGACTTTC. Translating it yields CASSQDRAGDRSGANVLTF.

The chain carries TRBV28 and TRBJ2-1, with D hard to call. Trimming took off 2 bases at V and 4 bases at J, with 9 bases between the two ends. Germline lookup yields CDR1 MDHEN and CDR2 SYDVKM. The CDR3 consists of 14 residues. The CDR3 DNA reads as TGTGCCAGCAGTTTAGGATCAGCTTACAATGAGCAGTTCTTC. Its protein is CASSLGSAYNEQFF. Using reference TRBV28 and TRBJ2-1 for the parts outside the CDR3, the full variable domain is DVKVTQSSRYLVKRTGEKVFLECVQDMDHENMFWYRQDPGLGLRLIYFSYDVKMKEKGDIPEGYSVSREKKERFSLILESASTNQTSMYLCASSLGSAYNEQFFGPGTRLTVL.

V usage is TRBV19 and J usage is TRBJ2-2; D tentatively fits TRBD1 or TRBD2 (6 bases each). Looked up from germline, CDR1 is LNHDA and CDR2 is SQIVND (reference sequence). V was clipped by 3 bases and J by 0 bases, with 14 bases between them. CDR3 length equals 17 residues. CDR3 DNA: TGTGCCAGTAGTATTCCCCGGGGGCCCACGAACACCGGGGAGCTGTTTTTT. Amino acid sequence: CASSIPRGPTNTGELFF.

The chain links TRBV7-2 to TRBJ1-1, with a tentative D call TRBD1 (6 bases). The CDR3 is 14 residues long. The V gene lost 2 bases and the J gene lost 5 bases, with 12 bases spanning the gap. Germline V gene data show CDR1 as SGHTA and CDR2 as FQGNSA. The CDR3 nucleotides are TGTGCCAGCAGCTTATTAAAGGGGGGAACTGAAGCTTTCTTT. Its translation is CASSLLKGGTEAFF. Full variable domain (rest looked up from reference TRBV7-2 and TRBJ1-1): GAGVSQSPSNKVTEKGKDVELRCDPISGHTALYWYRQSLGQGLEFLIYFQGNSAPDKSGLPSDRFSAERTGGSVSTLTIQRTQQEDSAVYLCASSLLKGGTEAFFGQGTRLTVV.

The chain has TRBV7-2 and TRBJ2-2; 14 bases fit TRBD2. This CDR3 is built from 19 residues. CDR1 and CDR2 (germline): SGHTA, FQGNSA. The junction had 8 bases not matched to a gene; V was cut back by 1 base and J by 4 bases. The CDR3 reads CASSLGPPGTSGGTGELFF. CDR3 coding DNA: TGTGCCAGCAGCTTAGGACCGCCCGGGACTAGCGGGGGCACCGGGGAGCTGTTTTTT.